This T cell receptor (beta chain) emerged from a study of T-cell memory formation after mild COVID-19. TCRdb re-called the 5' RACE reads through MiXCR, storing one row per CDR3 protein. The data contain about 430,000 distinct CDR3 sequences, approximately 19% of them singletons. Study-wide results and limits: Prior to infection, memory already included some responding clones, suggesting cross-reactive memory joined. Mainly CM and EM harbored the contracting CD4+ clones; mainly EMRA harbored the CD8+ ones.

Notes on this clonotype: Its antigen is not identified.

Sequenced: PBMCs or a T cell subset sorted from them (not recorded which). The receptor's source is a man aged 18-30 years who had mild COVID-19 (a few samples of this study predate the infection). Cell type and time point are not known.

The CDR3 region has the DNA TGTGCCAGCAGCCTCAACCAGGGTCGAGAGACCCAGTACTTC. It codes for CASSLNQGRETQYF. The gene calls are TRBV7-2 and TRBJ2-5; D is possibly TRBD1 (5 bases). CDR3 length: 14 residues. Trimming cost V 5 bases and J 4 bases, with 14 bases left between them. CDR1 is SGHTA, CDR2 FQGNSA, per germline. The full variable domain, with the rest looked up from reference TRBV7-2 and TRBJ2-5, is GAGVSQSPSNKVTEKGKDVELRCDPISGHTALYWYRQSLGQGLEFLIYFQGNSAPDKSGLPSDRFSAERTGGSVSTLTIQRTQQEDSAVYLCASSLNQGRETQYFGPGTRLLVL.